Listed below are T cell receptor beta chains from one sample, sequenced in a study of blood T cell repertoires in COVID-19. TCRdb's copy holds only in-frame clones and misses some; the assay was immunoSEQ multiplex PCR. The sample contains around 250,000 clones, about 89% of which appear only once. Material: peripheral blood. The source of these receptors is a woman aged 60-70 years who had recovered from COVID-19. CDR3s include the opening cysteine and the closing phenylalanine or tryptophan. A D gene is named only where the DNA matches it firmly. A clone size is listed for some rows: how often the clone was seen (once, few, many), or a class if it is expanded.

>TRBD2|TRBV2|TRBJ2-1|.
TGTGCCAGCAGAGGACTAGCGGGAAGGGAGTTCTTC
CASRGLAGREFF
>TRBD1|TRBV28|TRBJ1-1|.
TGTGCCGGGTCCTCTGGGACAGTCCTCATGAACACTGAAGCTTTCTTT
CAGSSGTVLMNTEAFF
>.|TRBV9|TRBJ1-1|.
TGTGCCAGCAGCGTGAGTAGGGGCACTGAAGCTTTCTTT
CASSVSRGTEAFF
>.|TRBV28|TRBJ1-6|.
TGTGGCAGCGGAGGGCTCGGTTCACCCCTCCACTTT
CGSGGLGSPLHF
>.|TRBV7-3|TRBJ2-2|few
TGTGCCAGCAAATTGGACAGCAACACCGGGGAGCTGTTTTTT
CASKLDSNTGELFF
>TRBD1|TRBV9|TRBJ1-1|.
TGTGCCAGCAGCCTGTGGGGGGAGACAGGGGGCCTAGCTTTCTTT
CASSLWGETGGLAFF
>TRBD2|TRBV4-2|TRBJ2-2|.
TGTGCCAGCAGCCAGAGCGGGGGGGCGCGCACCGGGGAGCTGTTTTTT
CASSQSGGARTGELFF
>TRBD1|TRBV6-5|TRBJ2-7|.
TGTGCCAGCAGTCGCCATGGACAGGGGGCGTGGGAGCAGTACTTC
CASSRHGQGAWEQYF
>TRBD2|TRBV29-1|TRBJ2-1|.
TGCAGCGTTGTCGGGGGGGCGTGGTTTGATGAGCAGTTCTTC
CSVVGGAWFDEQFF
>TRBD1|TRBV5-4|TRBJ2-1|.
TGTGCCAGCAGCTTGACGGGACAGGGGACTTCCGATGAGCAGTTCTTC
CASSLTGQGTSDEQFF
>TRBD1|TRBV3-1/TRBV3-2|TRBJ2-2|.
TGTGCCAGCAGCCAAGGACTTACAGGGGCGATGGCCGGGGAGCTGTTTTTT
CASSQGLTGAMAGELFF
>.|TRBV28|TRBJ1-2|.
TGTGCCAGCAGTTCGACAGGCTACTATGGCTACACCTTC
CASSSTGYYGYTF
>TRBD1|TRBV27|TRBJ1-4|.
TGTGCCAGCCAGACGGGACAGGGGGAGGGATTTGAAAAACTGTTTTTT
CASQTGQGEGFEKLFF
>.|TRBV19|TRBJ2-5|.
TGTGCCAGTAGTATAAGTCAGGGTTCAGAGACCCAGTACTTC
CASSISQGSETQYF
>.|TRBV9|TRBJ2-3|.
TGTGCCAGCAAAAGCGGTTTGGCAAACACAGATACGCAGTATTTT
CASKSGLANTDTQYF
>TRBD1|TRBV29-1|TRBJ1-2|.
TGCAGCGTCGCGAGCGACAGGGGAGGTGGCTACACCTTC
CSVASDRGGGYTF
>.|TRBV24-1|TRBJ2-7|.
TGTGCCACCAGTGATCCGAGCGGCAGGTCCTCCTACGAGCAGTACTTC
CATSDPSGRSSYEQYF
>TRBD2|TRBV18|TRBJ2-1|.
TGTGCCAGCTCACCCCTACTAGCGGGGGGTTCTTACAATGAGCAGTTCTTC
CASSPLLAGGSYNEQFF
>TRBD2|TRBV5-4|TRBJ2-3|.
TGTGCCAGCAGCTCCGGACTAGCGGCACTTAGCACAGATACGCAGTATTTT
CASSSGLAALSTDTQYF
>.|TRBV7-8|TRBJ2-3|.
TGTGCCAGCAGCTTAGAGGTGGAGGTTATTAGCACAGATACGCAGTATTTT
CASSLEVEVISTDTQYF
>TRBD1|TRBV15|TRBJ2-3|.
TGTGCCACCAGCAGAGTGGTGGGACAGGTAGGATCTAGCACAGATACGCAGTATTTT
CATSRVVGQVGSSTDTQYF
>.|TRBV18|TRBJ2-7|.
TGTGCCAGCTCACCGCGGACAGACTCCTACGAGCAGTACTTC
CASSPRTDSYEQYF
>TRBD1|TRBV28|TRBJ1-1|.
TGTGCCAGCAGTTATGGGGGACAGGGCCCCTCTGGAGCTTTCTTT
CASSYGGQGPSGAFF
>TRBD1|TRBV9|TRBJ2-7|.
TGTGCCAGCAGCGGCCGGGACAGGGGGCGCCACGAGCAGTACTTC
CASSGRDRGRHEQYF
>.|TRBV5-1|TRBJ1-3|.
TGCGCCAGCAGCTCCCGACAGTTCTCTGGAAACACCATATATTTT
CASSSRQFSGNTIYF
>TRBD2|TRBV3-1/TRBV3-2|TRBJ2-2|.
TGTGCCAGCAGCCAAGAGCGGGATGCGTGGGCGGGGGGAGATACCGGGGAGCTGTTTTTT
CASSQERDAWAGGDTGELFF
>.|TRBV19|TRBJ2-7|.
TGTGCCAGTAGCCCCAGGGGATCGAAGAACGAGCAGTACTTC
CASSPRGSKNEQYF
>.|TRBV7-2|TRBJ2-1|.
TGTGCCAGCAGCTTAGGTGGACTCTGGGGGGCCTACAATGAGCAGTTCTTC
CASSLGGLWGAYNEQFF